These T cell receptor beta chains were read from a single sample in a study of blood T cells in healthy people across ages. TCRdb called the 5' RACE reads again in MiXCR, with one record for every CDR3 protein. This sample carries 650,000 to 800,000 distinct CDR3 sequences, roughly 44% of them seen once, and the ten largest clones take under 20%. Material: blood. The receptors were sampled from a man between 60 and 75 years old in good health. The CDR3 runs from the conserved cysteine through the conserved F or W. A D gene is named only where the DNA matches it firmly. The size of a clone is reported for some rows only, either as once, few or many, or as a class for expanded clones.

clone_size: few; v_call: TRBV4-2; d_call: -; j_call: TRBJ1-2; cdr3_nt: TGTGCCAGCAGCCAAGGCAGAGGGGACTATGGCTACACCTTC; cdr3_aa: CASSQGRGDYGYTF
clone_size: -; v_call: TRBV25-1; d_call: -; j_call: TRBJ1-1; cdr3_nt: TGTGCCAGCAGTGAGATGGGGGAAAACACTGAAGCTTTCTTT; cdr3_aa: CASSEMGENTEAFF
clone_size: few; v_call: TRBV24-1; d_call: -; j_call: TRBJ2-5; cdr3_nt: TGTGCCACCAGTGATTCGACAGAGTCTGAGACCCAGTACTTC; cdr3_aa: CATSDSTESETQYF
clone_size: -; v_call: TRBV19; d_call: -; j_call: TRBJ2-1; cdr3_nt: TGTGCCAGTAGTATCGCCGGGACAATCGGCCGCAATGAGCAGTTCTTC; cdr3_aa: CASSIAGTIGRNEQFF
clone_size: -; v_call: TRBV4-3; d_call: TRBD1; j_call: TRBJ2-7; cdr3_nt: TGCGCCAGCAGCCAAGATCGGACAGGGGGATCCTACGAGCAGTACTTC; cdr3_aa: CASSQDRTGGSYEQYF
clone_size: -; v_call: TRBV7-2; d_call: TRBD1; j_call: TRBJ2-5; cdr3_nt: TGTGCCAGCAGTCTAGACAGGGCGGTTGAGACCCAGTACTTC; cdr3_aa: CASSLDRAVETQYF
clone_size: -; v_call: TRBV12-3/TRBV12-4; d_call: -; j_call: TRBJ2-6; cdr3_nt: TGTGCCAGCAGTTTGGGCCAGGGTATAGCTGGGGCCAACGTCCTGACTTTC; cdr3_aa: CASSLGQGIAGANVLTF
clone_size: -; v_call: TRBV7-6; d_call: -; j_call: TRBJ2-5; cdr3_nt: TGTGCCAGCAGCTTAGCAACACTACAAGAGACCCAGTACTTC; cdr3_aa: CASSLATLQETQYF
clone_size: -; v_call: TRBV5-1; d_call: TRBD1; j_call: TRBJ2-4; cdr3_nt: TGCGCCAGCAGCTTCCGACAGGGGGTGGTCAAAAACATTCAGTACTTC; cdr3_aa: CASSFRQGVVKNIQYF
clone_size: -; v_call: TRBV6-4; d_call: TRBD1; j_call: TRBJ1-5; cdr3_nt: TGTGCCAGCATTACCTCGGGGACAGGGGCTTTCAATCAGCCCCAGCATTTT; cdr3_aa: CASITSGTGAFNQPQHF
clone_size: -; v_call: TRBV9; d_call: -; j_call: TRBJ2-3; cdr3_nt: TGTGCCAGCAGCGTATCAGGAGACAGGATTTCTGCAGATACGCAGTATTTT; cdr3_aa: CASSVSGDRISADTQYF
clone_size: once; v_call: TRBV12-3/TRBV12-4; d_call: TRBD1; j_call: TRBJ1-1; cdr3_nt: TGTGCCAGCAATCAGAGGGGGCAATGGAACACTGAAGCTTTCTTT; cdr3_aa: CASNQRGQWNTEAFF
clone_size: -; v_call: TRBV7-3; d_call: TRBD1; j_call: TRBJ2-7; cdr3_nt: TGTGCCAGCAGCCACCGACAGGGTAAAGTAGTGTACGAGCAGTACTTC; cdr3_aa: CASSHRQGKVVYEQYF
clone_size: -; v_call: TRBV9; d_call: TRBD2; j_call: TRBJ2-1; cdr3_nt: TGTGCCAGCAGCTCGTTAGCGGGATTATACAATGAGCAGTTCTTC; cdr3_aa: CASSSLAGLYNEQFF
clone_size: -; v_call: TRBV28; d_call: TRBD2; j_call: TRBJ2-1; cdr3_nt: TGTGCCAGCAGTTTCATTGCGGGGGGGCAGTCCTACAATGAGCAGTTCTTC; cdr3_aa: CASSFIAGGQSYNEQFF
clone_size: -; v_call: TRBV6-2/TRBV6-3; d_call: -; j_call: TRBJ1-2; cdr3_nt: TGTGCCAGCAGCGACCTGACAGGCAGCACCTTC; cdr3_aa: CASSDLTGSTF
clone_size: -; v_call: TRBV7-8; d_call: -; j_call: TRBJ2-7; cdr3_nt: TGTGCCAGCAGCAGAACGGGGACAACTCGCCACGAGCAGTACTTC; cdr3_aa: CASSRTGTTRHEQYF
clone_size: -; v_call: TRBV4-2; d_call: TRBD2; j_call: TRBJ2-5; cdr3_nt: TGTGCCAGCAGCCAAAGTACTAGCGGGAAAGAGACCCAGTACTTC; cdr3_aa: CASSQSTSGKETQYF
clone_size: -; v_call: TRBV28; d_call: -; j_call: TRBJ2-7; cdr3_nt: TGTGCCAGCACTATTCAGGATTCACAATCCTACGAGCAGTACTTC; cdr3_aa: CASTIQDSQSYEQYF
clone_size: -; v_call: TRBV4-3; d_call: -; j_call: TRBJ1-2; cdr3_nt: TGCGCCAGCAGCCAAGTATCGGGGGCAGGGGACTATGGCTACACCTTC; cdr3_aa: CASSQVSGAGDYGYTF
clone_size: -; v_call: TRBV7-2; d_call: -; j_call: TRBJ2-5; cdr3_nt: TGTGCCAGCAGCTTTGGCGGGATACAAGAGACCCAGTACTTC; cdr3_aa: CASSFGGIQETQYF
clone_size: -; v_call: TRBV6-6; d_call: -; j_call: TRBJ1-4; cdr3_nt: TGTGCCAGCCAGCAACAGCTTAATGAAAAACTGTTTTTT; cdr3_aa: CASQQQLNEKLFF
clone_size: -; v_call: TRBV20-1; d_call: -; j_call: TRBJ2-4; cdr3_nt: TGCAGTGCCTCTGGCCCCGACAGTCTTTCCAAAAACATTCAGTACTTC; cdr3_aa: CSASGPDSLSKNIQYF
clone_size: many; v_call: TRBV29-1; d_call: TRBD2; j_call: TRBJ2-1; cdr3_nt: TGCAGCGTTACTAGCGGGTCCAATGAGCAGTTCTTC; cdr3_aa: CSVTSGSNEQFF
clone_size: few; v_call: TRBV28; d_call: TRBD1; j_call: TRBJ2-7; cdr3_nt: TGTGCCGCACTCCGGCATCCGACAGGGGCCTACGAGCAGTACTTC; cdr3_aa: CAALRHPTGAYEQYF
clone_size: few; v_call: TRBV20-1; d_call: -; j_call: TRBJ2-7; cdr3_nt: TGCAGTGCCAGTGGTTCAACGGGGGGCTTTTCCAGCTACGAGCAGTACTTC; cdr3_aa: CSASGSTGGFSSYEQYF
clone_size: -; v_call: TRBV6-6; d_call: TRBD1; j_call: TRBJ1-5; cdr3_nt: TGTGCCAGCACCCGACAGGGTGGTAGTAGCAATCTGCCCCAGCATTTT; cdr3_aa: CASTRQGGSSNLPQHF